The clone carrying this T cell receptor beta chain was picked up one time. The DNA is left out, because the CDR3 cannot be placed on it with certainty; the CDR3 is given as TCRdb lists it. The CDR3 spans 14 residues, counting both ends. Germline CDR1 and CDR2: DFQATT and SNEGSKA (reference sequence). The source of the sample is a study of Graves' ophthalmopathy and Graves' hyperthyroidism. Amplification from RNA transcripts yielded the TCR beta CDR3 regions. HTBI-primed RT-PCR formed the first round, and a multiplex PCR formed the second. TCRdb re-called the multiplex PCR reads with MiXCR, one entry per CDR3 protein. Of roughly 700,000 distinct CDR3 sequences in the sample, around 40% were seen once.

Sequenced: peripheral blood. The sequence was obtained from an adult man with Graves' ophthalmopathy. This chain links TRBV20-1 with TRBJ2-7; TRBD1, as called in the table, went unchecked against the DNA. CDR3 amino acids: CSASFGQGAYEQCF.